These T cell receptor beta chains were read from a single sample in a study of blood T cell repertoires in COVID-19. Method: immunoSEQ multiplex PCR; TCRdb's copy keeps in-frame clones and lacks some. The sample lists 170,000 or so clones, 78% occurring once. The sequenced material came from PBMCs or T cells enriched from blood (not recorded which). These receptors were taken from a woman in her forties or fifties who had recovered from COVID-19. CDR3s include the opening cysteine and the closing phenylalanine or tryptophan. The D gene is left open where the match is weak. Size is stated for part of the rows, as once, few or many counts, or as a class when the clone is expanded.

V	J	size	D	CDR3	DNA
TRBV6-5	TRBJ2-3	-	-	CASSYSGALDTQYF	TGTGCCAGCAGTTACTCGGGAGCCCTCGATACGCAGTATTTT
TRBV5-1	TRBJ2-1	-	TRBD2	CASSLRPLGVAGAPLEQFF	TGCGCCAGCAGCTTGAGGCCCCTCGGGGTAGCGGGAGCTCCCCTAGAGCAGTTCTTC
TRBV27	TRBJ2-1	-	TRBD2	CASTRTSGSTYNEQFF	TGTGCCAGCACGCGGACTAGCGGGAGTACTTACAATGAGCAGTTCTTC
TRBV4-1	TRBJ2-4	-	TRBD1	CASSQDEDRGLGAKNIQYF	TGCGCCAGCAGCCAAGACGAGGACAGGGGGCTAGGAGCCAAAAACATTCAGTACTTC
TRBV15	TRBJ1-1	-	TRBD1	CATSRAGGTEAFF	TGTGCCACCAGCAGGGCAGGGGGCACTGAAGCTTTCTTT
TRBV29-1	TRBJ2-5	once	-	CSVEDQAETQYF	TGCAGCGTTGAAGACCAAGCCGAGACCCAGTACTTC
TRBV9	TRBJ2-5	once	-	CASSAQVNQETQYF	TGTGCCAGCAGCGCACAGGTAAACCAAGAGACCCAGTACTTC
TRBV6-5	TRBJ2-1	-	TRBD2	CASSNSGSLYNEQFF	TGTGCCAGCAGTAATAGCGGGAGCCTTTACAATGAGCAGTTCTTC
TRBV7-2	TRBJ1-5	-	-	CASSLAGVNQPQHF	TGTGCCAGCAGCTTAGCAGGGGTGAATCAGCCCCAGCATTTT
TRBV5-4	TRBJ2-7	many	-	CAWFPQGSSYEQYF	TGTGCCTGGTTCCCTCAGGGGAGCTCCTACGAGCAGTACTTC
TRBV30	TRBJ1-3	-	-	CAWSVPRSPRNTIYF	TGTGCCTGGAGTGTACCACGGAGCCCCCGAAACACCATATATTTT
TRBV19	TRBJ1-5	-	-	CASSILGGMPQHF	TGTGCCAGTAGTATACTGGGGGGGATGCCCCAGCATTTT
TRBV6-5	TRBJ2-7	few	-	CASRPVKSSYEQYF	TGTGCCAGCAGGCCTGTCAAGAGCTCCTACGAGCAGTACTTC
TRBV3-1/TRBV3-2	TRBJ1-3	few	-	CASSRTSGSGASGNTIYF	TGTGCCAGCAGCCGGACCTCGGGGAGTGGCGCCTCTGGAAACACCATATATTTT
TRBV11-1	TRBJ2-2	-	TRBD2	CASRLAGVTGELFF	TGTGCCAGCAGACTAGCGGGAGTCACCGGGGAGCTGTTTTTT
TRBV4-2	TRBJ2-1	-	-	CASGRDEQFF	TGTGCTTCGGGCAGGGATGAGCAGTTCTTC
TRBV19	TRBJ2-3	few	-	CASSPTSSTDTQYF	TGTGCCAGTAGTCCAACTAGCAGCACAGATACGCAGTATTTT
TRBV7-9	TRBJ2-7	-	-	CASSFGLSYEQYF	TGTGCCAGCAGCTTCGGACTATCCTACGAGCAGTACTTC
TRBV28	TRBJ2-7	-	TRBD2	CASRRLVGGYEQYF	TGTGCCAGCAGAAGATTAGTCGGGGGGTACGAGCAGTACTTC
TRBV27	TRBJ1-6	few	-	CASSPRTRILNSPLHF	TGTGCCAGCAGTCCTCGGACACGTATCCTTAATTCACCCCTCCACTTT
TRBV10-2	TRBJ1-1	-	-	CASSLQTQGSTEAFF	TGCGCCAGCAGCCTACAGACCCAGGGGAGCACTGAAGCTTTCTTT
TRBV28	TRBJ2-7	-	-	CASSSRPEQYF	TGTGCCAGCAGTTCGAGGCCCGAGCAGTACTTC
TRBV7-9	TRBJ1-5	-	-	CASSRTDNQPQHF	TGTGCCAGCTCGAGGACAGACAATCAGCCCCAGCATTTT
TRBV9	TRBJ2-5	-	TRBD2	CASSVEGGRPETQYF	TGTGCCAGCAGCGTAGAGGGCGGGAGACCAGAGACCCAGTACTTC
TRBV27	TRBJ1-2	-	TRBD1	CASSSSQGWYGYTF	TGTGCCAGCAGTTCATCACAGGGGTGGTATGGCTACACCTTC
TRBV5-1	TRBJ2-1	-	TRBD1	CASSLQGQGANEQFF	TGCGCCAGCAGCTTGCAGGGACAGGGGGCCAATGAGCAGTTCTTC
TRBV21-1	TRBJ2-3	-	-	CASRVASGTDTQYF	-
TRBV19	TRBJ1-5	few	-	CASSQQGNQPQHF	TGTGCCAGTAGCCAACAGGGCAATCAGCCCCAGCATTTT
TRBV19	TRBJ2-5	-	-	CASSTLLGHGEETQYF	TGTGCCAGTAGTACGCTTTTAGGACATGGGGAAGAGACCCAGTACTTC
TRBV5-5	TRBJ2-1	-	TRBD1	CASSQGAIGNEQFF	TGTGCCAGCAGCCAGGGGGCGATCGGCAATGAGCAGTTCTTC
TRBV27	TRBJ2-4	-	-	CASSPGQRRGAYF	TGTGCCAGCAGTCCGGGTCAGCGGCGAGGAGCATACTTC
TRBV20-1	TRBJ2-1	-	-	CSASLIGRGGDNEQFF	TGCAGTGCTAGTTTGATCGGGAGAGGAGGGGACAATGAGCAGTTCTTC
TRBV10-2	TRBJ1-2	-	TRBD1	CASSGPGQGNYGYTF	TGCGCCAGCAGTGGACCGGGACAGGGTAACTATGGCTACACCTTC
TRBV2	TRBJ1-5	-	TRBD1	CASRADRGYGPQHF	TGTGCCAGCAGAGCAGACAGGGGCTATGGGCCCCAGCATTTT
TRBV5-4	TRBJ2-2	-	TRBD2	CASSLAGLASGELFF	TGTGCCAGCAGCTTGGCCGGACTAGCTAGCGGGGAGCTGTTTTTT
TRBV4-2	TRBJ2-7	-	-	CASSQEGLAEQYF	TGTGCCAGCAGCCAAGAAGGTCTAGCGGAGCAGTACTTC
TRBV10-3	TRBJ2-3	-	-	CAISVGHNTDTQYF	TGTGCCATCAGTGTGGGGCATAACACAGATACGCAGTATTTT
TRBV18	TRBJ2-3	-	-	CASSRPPGEDTQYF	TGTGCCAGCTCCCGACCGCCGGGGGAAGATACGCAGTATTTT
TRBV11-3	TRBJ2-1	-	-	CASSARNSYNEQFF	TGTGCCAGCAGCGCTAGAAACTCCTACAATGAGCAGTTCTTC
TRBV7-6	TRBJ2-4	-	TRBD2	CASSSGLAGGPGHIQYF	TGTGCCAGCAGCTCCGGACTAGCGGGAGGGCCTGGGCACATTCAGTACTTC
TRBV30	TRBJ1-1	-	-	CAWSVPSVTEAFF	TGTGCCTGGAGTGTACCCAGTGTCACTGAAGCTTTCTTT
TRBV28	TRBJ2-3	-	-	CASSTGDTDTQYF	TGTGCCAGCAGTACGGGAGACACAGATACGCAGTATTTT
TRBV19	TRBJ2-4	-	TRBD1	CASSPRQGSDKNIQYF	TGTGCCAGTAGTCCACGACAGGGGTCGGACAAAAACATTCAGTACTTC
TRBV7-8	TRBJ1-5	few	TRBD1	CASSLGTGGGSISNQPQHF	TGTGCCAGCAGCTTAGGGACAGGCGGGGGGAGCATCAGCAATCAGCCCCAGCATTTT
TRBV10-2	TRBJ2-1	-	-	CASNLMEHSTYNEQFF	TGCGCCAGCAATCTAATGGAGCATAGCACCTACAATGAGCAGTTCTTC
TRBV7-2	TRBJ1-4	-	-	CASSLSGAGEKLFF	TGTGCCAGCAGCTTATCAGGGGCGGGTGAAAAACTGTTTTTT
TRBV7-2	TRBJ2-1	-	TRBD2	CASRTGKAGDNEQFF	TGTGCCAGCAGAACAGGGAAAGCGGGGGACAATGAGCAGTTCTTC